These 27 T cell receptor beta chains share one sample of origin, sequenced in a study of OX40 agonist ivuxolimab in advanced cancers. Preparation of the library involved the immunoSEQ multiplex PCR assay. Entries here come from immuneACCESS through TCRdb and include only in-frame sequences with V and J called. Some clones fail to appear in such tables; in the studies checked, an unresolved V gene covers under half of the shortfall, and the cause of the remainder is unknown. In this sample the table shows 60,000 to 100,000 clones, over 75% of which occur a single time. The ten biggest clones cover roughly 0.26% of the sample. Sample: CD4+ or CD8+ T cells sorted from blood, taken in a trial of the OX40 agonist ivuxolimab. These receptor sequences come from an adult with an advanced solid tumor such as melanoma, head and neck, liver or kidney cancer.

This rearrangement joins TRBV7-9 to TRBJ2-3; the match to TRBD1 covers 8 bases. The J segment lost 3 bases and the V segment lost 5 bases, leaving 1 base of the junction unmatched. The CDR3 has 13 amino acids. Per germline, CDR1 SEHNR and CDR2 FQNEAQ (reference sequence). The CDR3 nucleotides are TGTGCCAGCAGCGGACAGGGTACAGATACGCAGTATTTT. It is translated as CASSGQGTDTQYF.

The chain joins TRBV11-2 to TRBJ2-7; D may be TRBD2 (6 bases). The CDR3 runs 15 residues. From germline, CDR1 is SGHAT and CDR2 FQNNGV. V lost 3 bases and J 0 bases, leaving 12 bases between the germline ends. The CDR3 region is CASSFIAESSYEQYF. CDR3 sequence (DNA): TGTGCCAGCAGCTTCATAGCGGAGAGCTCCTACGAGCAGTACTTC.

The chain couples TRBV18 to TRBJ2-3; the D gene is possibly TRBD2 (6 bases). Germline lookup yields CDR1 KGHSH and CDR2 LQKENI. The CDR3 is 14 residues long. V was clipped by 0 bases and J by 3 bases, with 7 bases between them. The CDR3 coding sequence is TGTGCCAGCTCACCACCCGCGGGGACAGATACGCAGTATTTT. This sequence encodes CASSPPAGTDTQYF.

The genes are TRBV18 and TRBJ1-3; D is ambiguous. V was shortened by 1 base and J by 0 bases, with 13 bases between the two germline ends. The CDR3 contains 17 residues. The germline V gene encodes CDR1 KGHSH and CDR2 LQKENI. The CDR3 is CASSPLTTANSGNTIYF. For the CDR3, the DNA is TGTGCCAGCTCACCACTTACCACGGCGAACTCTGGAAACACCATATATTTT.

The J gene is TRBJ1-5, the V gene TRBV5-5, with 7 bases aligning to TRBD1. From germline, CDR1 is SGHKS and CDR2 YYEKEE (reference sequence). CDR3 size: 15 residues. J gave up 1 base and V 4 bases, and 5 bases lay outside the gene matches. CDR3 loop: CASSPGQASNQPQHF. The CDR3 region has the DNA TGTGCCAGCAGCCCAGGACAGGCAAGCAATCAGCCCCAGCATTTT.

Written as DNA, the CDR3 is TGCGCCAGCAGCCAAGATGCAGGGACTAGCGGGGTTGATGAGCAGTTCTTC. Amino acid sequence: CASSQDAGTSGVDEQFF. The chain couples TRBV4-1 to TRBJ2-1, with 13 bases lining up with TRBD2. CDR3 length: 17 residues. V lost 0 bases, J lost 8 bases, and 7 bases stayed unmatched. CDR1 is MGHRA, CDR2 YSYEKL, per germline.

The CDR3 reads CASSLAPLGFTEAFF. CDR3 coding DNA: TGTGCCAGCAGCTTAGCGCCCCTTGGGTTCACTGAAGCTTTCTTT. V and J are TRBV7-6 and TRBJ1-1; no clear D. Looked up from germline, CDR1 is SGHVS and CDR2 is FNYEAQ. The CDR3 has 15 amino acids. Trimming took off 0 bases at V and 4 bases at J, with 12 bases between the two ends.

The chain uses TRBV29-1 and TRBJ1-2; 7 nucleotides line up with TRBD1. V lost 3 bases to trimming and J lost 2 bases; unmatched junction nucleotides: 6. The CDR3 covers 14 residues. The V gene's germline CDR1 is SQVTM and CDR2 ANQGSEA. Written as DNA, the CDR3 is TGCAGCGTTGATGAGGGGGCAGGGAACTATGGCTACACCTTC. It encodes CSVDEGAGNYGYTF.

J is TRBJ1-1 and V is TRBV6-5, with no clear D. Between the trimmed V and J ends, which lost 2 bases and 0 bases, there was a span of 4 bases. The CDR3 has 13 amino acids. Germline V gives CDR1 MNHEY, CDR2 SVGAGI. The CDR3 DNA reads as TGTGCCAGCAGTTACACGATGAACACTGAAGCTTTCTTT. Its translation is CASSYTMNTEAFF.

The chain joins TRBV6-1 to TRBJ1-2; possibly TRBD1 for D (5 bases). The germline V gene has CDR1 MNHNS and CDR2 SASEGT. V lost 2 bases, J lost 3 bases, and 19 bases lay in between. The CDR3 has 17 amino acids. This CDR3 reads CASSESEGLPWDYGYTF. In nucleotides, the CDR3 is TGTGCCAGCAGTGAATCTGAGGGACTACCCTGGGACTATGGCTACACCTTC.

V gene TRBV28 combines with J gene TRBJ2-7; the D is unclear. The ends were cut back, 6 bases at V and 4 bases at J, with 13 bases in the middle. This CDR3 region has 13 residues. Per germline, CDR1 MDHEN and CDR2 SYDVKM. CDR3 amino acids: CASRVGFEYEQYF. As DNA, the CDR3 is TGTGCCAGCAGAGTTGGATTTGAGTACGAGCAGTACTTC.

The V and J genes are TRBV10-2 and TRBJ2-2; D is undetermined. V lost 3 bases, J lost 7 bases, and 12 bases lay in between. This CDR3 has 14 residues. Per the germline V gene, CDR1 is WSHSY and CDR2 is SAAADI. CDR3 coding DNA: TGCGCCAGCAGTGAACCGGTGCGGAGCGGGGAGCTGTTTTTT. Translating gives CASSEPVRSGELFF.

The CDR3 loop reads CASSNQAKETQYF. The CDR3 nucleotides are TGTGCCAGCAGCAATCAGGCAAAAGAGACCCAGTACTTC. J is TRBJ2-5 and V is TRBV5-4; D remains unclear. CDR3 length: 13 amino acids. Germline V CDR1 and CDR2: SGHNT, YYREEE (reference sequence). Trimming cost V 4 bases and J 3 bases, with 10 bases left between them.

The chain carries TRBV18 and TRBJ1-2; maybe TRBD1 (5 bases). Germline loops: CDR1 KGHSH, CDR2 LQKENI. The V end lost 5 bases, the J end lost 2 bases, and 12 bases lay between the germline ends. There are 14 residues in the CDR3. CDR3 region: CASSGDGPNYGYTF. The CDR3 nucleotides read TGTGCCAGCTCAGGGGACGGGCCGAACTATGGCTACACCTTC.

The rearrangement links TRBV18 to TRBJ2-6, with D possibly matching TRBD2 (5 bases). CDR1 and CDR2 (germline): KGHSH, LQKENI. The CDR3 is 15 amino acids. Between the trimmed V and J ends, which lost 0 bases and 2 bases, there was a span of 5 bases. This chain's CDR3 is CASSPPGAGANVLTF. CDR3 DNA sequence: TGTGCCAGCTCACCACCCGGGGCTGGGGCCAACGTCCTGACTTTC.

This clone has only one observation. The V gene is TRBV28, the J gene TRBJ1-3, with unresolved D. Per the germline V gene, CDR1 is MDHEN and CDR2 is SYDVKM. The CDR3 spans 15 residues. Trimming removed 4 bases at V and 5 bases at J, with 15 bases between. CDR3 sequence reads: CASSSGRQPRNTIYF. CDR3 sequence (DNA): TGTGCCAGCAGTTCCGGGCGCCAGCCGAGAAACACCATATATTTT. Combining the CDR3 with reference TRBV28 and TRBJ1-3 gives the whole variable domain DVKVTQSSRYLVKRTGEKVFLECVQDMDHENMFWYRQDPGLGLRLIYFSYDVKMKEKGDIPEGYSVSREKKERFSLILESASTNQTSMYLCASSSGRQPRNTIYFGEGSWLTVV.

The chain couples TRBV2 to TRBJ2-5, with 7 bases fitting TRBD1. This CDR3 spans 14 amino acids. CDR1 is SNHLY, CDR2 FYNNEI, per germline. V shed 7 bases, J shed 3 bases, and the junction held 8 bases outside the gene matches. The CDR3 DNA sequence: TGTGCCAGCACCTCGCAGGGGGTGGAAGAGACCCAGTACTTC. As protein: CASTSQGVEETQYF.

The genes are TRBV11-3 and TRBJ1-1; 8 bases align to TRBD1. Germline CDR1 and CDR2: SGHNT and YENEEA. The CDR3 loop spans 13 amino acids. With 3 bases clipped from V and 5 bases from J, the junction kept 2 bases outside the gene matches. CDR3 DNA sequence: TGTGCCAGCAGCTTCGACAGGGGTACTGAAGCTTTCTTT. Its protein is CASSFDRGTEAFF. Looking up the rest from reference TRBV11-3 and TRBJ1-1 gives the full variable domain: EAGVVQSPRYKIIEKKQPVAFWCNPISGHNTLYWYLQNLGQGPELLIRYENEEAVDDSQLPKDRFSAERLKGVDSTLKIQPAELGDSAVYLCASSFDRGTEAFFGQGTRLTVV.

The chain employs TRBV7-2 and TRBJ1-1; D is unresolved. The CDR3 covers 15 residues. The V gene's germline CDR1 is SGHTA and CDR2 FQGNSA. V gave up 5 bases and J gave up 5 bases, with 18 bases separating them. CDR3 sequence (DNA): TGTGCCAGCAGCCCCACGAGCGGCGGGAGGACTGAAGCTTTCTTT. Translation: CASSPTSGGRTEAFF.

The V and J genes are TRBV2 and TRBJ2-7; TRBD1 aligns across 7 bases. The germline CDR1 and CDR2 sequences are SNHLY and FYNNEI. The CDR3 contains 16 residues. The V and J ends lost 2 bases and 6 bases, in that order; junction bases with no gene match: 13. CDR3 sequence: CASSEIRTGTPGEQYF. CDR3 coding DNA: TGTGCCAGCAGTGAAATTCGGACAGGCACCCCGGGCGAGCAGTACTTC.

The genes are TRBV7-2 and TRBJ1-2; D gene ambiguous. Trimming left V 1 base short and J 1 base short, with 4 bases between. This CDR3 spans 13 amino acids. CDR1 and CDR2 (germline): SGHTA, FQGNSA. The CDR3 loop reads CASSLDSNYGYTF. CDR3 nucleotide sequence: TGTGCCAGCAGCTTAGACAGTAACTATGGCTACACCTTC.

The chain has TRBV18 and TRBJ2-7; 8 positions agree with TRBD1. Trimming took 2 bases from V and 4 from J; bases not matched to a gene: 13. Germline V gene data show CDR1 as KGHSH and CDR2 as LQKENI. The CDR3 is 17 amino acids. The CDR3 sequence: CASSPGSLSGGRYEQYF. CDR3 nucleotide sequence: TGTGCCAGCTCACCAGGTTCTTTGTCAGGGGGCAGGTACGAGCAGTACTTC.

V gene TRBV18 combines with J gene TRBJ2-5, with 8 bases identical to TRBD2. The germline CDR1 and CDR2 sequences are KGHSH and LQKENI. V lost 4 bases to trimming and J lost 1 base; unmatched junction nucleotides: 2. The CDR3 loop spans 14 amino acids. CDR3 sequence: CASSRGTSQETQYF. Written as DNA, the CDR3 is TGTGCCAGCTCACGTGGGACTAGCCAAGAGACCCAGTACTTC.

DNA of the CDR3: TGTGCCAGCAGCTTATCTGGACACCGGTCGACCTACGAGCAGTACTTC. Residues: CASSLSGHRSTYEQYF. The chain links TRBV11-2 to TRBJ2-7; tentative D call: TRBD1 (5 bases). The V end lost 2 bases, the J end lost 2 bases, and 16 bases lay between the germline ends. The CDR3 totals 16 residues. From germline, CDR1 is SGHAT and CDR2 FQNNGV.

The rearrangement uses TRBV30 and TRBJ2-1, with unresolved D. Germline lookup yields CDR1 GTSNPN and CDR2 SVGIG (reference sequence). The CDR3 sequence is 14 residues long. The V and J ends lost 2 bases and 4 bases respectively, with 12 bases between them. CDR3 coding DNA: TGTGCCTGGAGTAACTGGGAAGGGTACAATGAGCAGTTCTTC. The encoded protein is CAWSNWEGYNEQFF.

V gene TRBV7-3 combines with J gene TRBJ1-5; D gene unclear. The CDR3 extends over 15 amino acids. Germline lookup yields CDR1 SGHTA and CDR2 FQGTGA. V lost 2 bases and J 0 bases, leaving 8 bases between the germline ends. The CDR3 loop reads CASSLELYSNQPQHF. The CDR3 coding sequence is TGTGCCAGCAGCTTAGAGTTGTATAGCAATCAGCCCCAGCATTTT.

The rearrangement links TRBV27 to TRBJ1-1, with D maybe TRBD1 (5 bases). This CDR3 spans 17 amino acids. V was trimmed by 8 bases and J by 4 bases, leaving 26 bases between them. Germline CDR1 is MNHEY and CDR2 is SMNVEV (reference sequence). The CDR3 region is CASHPIKLERRGTEAFF. CDR3 DNA sequence: TGTGCCAGCCATCCAATAAAGCTGGAGAGAAGGGGCACTGAAGCTTTCTTT.